Listed below are T cell receptor beta chains from one sample, sequenced in a study of T cell repertoires in aging, cancer and after chemotherapy. MiXCR, run by TCRdb on the multiplex PCR reads, gives a single entry per CDR3 protein. Of over 6,500 distinct CDR3 sequences in the sample, roughly 51% were seen once. Source material: blood. These receptors came from a human donor with a solid tumor. Each CDR3 is given without its conserved first and last residue. The order of the fields is CDR3 protein, J gene, V gene.

ASSPVHGGTDTQY,TRBJ2-3,TRBV18
ASSSWASNTGELF,TRBJ2-2,TRBV6-5
ASSLRPWVGGTDTQY,TRBJ2-3,TRBV13
ASSVTTQGWYEQY,TRBJ2-7,TRBV12-3/TRBV12-4
ASSLGTSGSGAGNEQF,TRBJ2-1,TRBV6-1
ASSFAGDEQY,TRBJ2-7,TRBV12-3/TRBV12-4
ASSQYSYEQY,TRBJ2-7,TRBV3-1
AISEVRGGSSNQPQH,TRBJ1-5,TRBV10-2
ASILDTTNTEAF,TRBJ1-1,TRBV7-9
SARNRGLCNEKLF,TRBJ1-4,TRBV20-1
ASSISGKLF,TRBJ1-4,TRBV28
ASSPGGELY,TRBJ2-3,TRBV5-4